The present T cell receptor beta chain was sequenced within a study of OX40 agonist ivuxolimab in advanced cancers. For the study at large: It was ivuxolimab, an agonistic anti-OX40 (CD134) antibody, that patients were treated with.

Worth noting for this clone: Its antigen is unidentified.

This CDR3 contains 14 residues. Germline V lookup: CDR1 LNHDA, CDR2 SQIVND (reference sequence). Trimming removed 6 bases from V and 2 bases from J, with 12 bases in between. Points from the study as a whole: CD4+ and CD8+ blood T cells expanded clonally by week 6 at 0.1 to 3.0 mg/kg. Specificity for antigen went undetermined in the expanded peripheral T cells.

Clones were read by immunoSEQ multiplex PCR, and TCRdb kept only the in-frame ones, dropping some. This table holds 45,000 to 55,000 clones, approximately 86% found once. The specimen was CD4+ or CD8+ T cells sorted from blood, collected in a trial of the OX40 agonist ivuxolimab. The J gene is TRBJ2-3, the V gene TRBV19; perhaps TRBD2 as D (5 bases). This sequence was found in an adult with an advanced solid tumor such as melanoma, head and neck, liver or kidney cancer. CDR3 DNA: TGTGCCAGTAGCCTCGGACTGAACACAGATACGCAGTATTTT. This codes for CASSLGLNTDTQYF. Full variable domain (outside the CDR3, taken from reference TRBV19 and TRBJ2-3): DGGITQSPKYLFRKEGQNVTLSCEQNLNHDAMYWYRQDPGQGLRLIYYSQIVNDFQKGDIAEGYSVSREKKESFPLTVTSAQKNPTAFYLCASSLGLNTDTQYFGPGTRLTVL.